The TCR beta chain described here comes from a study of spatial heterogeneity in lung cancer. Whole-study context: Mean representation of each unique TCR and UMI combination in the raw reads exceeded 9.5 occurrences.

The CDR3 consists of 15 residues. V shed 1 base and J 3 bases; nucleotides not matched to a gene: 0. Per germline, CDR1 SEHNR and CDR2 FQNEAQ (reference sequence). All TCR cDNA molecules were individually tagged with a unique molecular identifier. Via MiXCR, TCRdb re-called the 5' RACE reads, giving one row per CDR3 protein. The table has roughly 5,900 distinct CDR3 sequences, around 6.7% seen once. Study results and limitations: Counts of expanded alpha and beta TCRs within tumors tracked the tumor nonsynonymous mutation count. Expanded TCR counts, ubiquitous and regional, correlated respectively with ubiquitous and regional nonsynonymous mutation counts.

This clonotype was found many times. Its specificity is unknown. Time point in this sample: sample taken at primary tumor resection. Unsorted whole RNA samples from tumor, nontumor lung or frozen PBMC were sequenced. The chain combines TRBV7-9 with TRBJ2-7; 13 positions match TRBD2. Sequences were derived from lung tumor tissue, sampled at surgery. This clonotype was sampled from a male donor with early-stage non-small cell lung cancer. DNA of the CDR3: TGTGCCAGCAGCTTAGGGACTAGCGGGAGCTACGAGCAGTACTTC. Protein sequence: CASSLGTSGSYEQYF.